What follows is one TCR beta chain and its context. The source of the sample is a study of blood T cell repertoires in COVID-19. Authors' methods: Using reference gene primer amplification, nucleated cell counts were estimated. Generated by immunoSEQ multiplex PCR, the TCRdb table keeps only in-frame clones and is missing some. Clone size and V and J calls were adopted from that table, with D and trimming inferred from the DNA. The table has some 110,000 clones, roughly 85% seen once. The CDR3 is made up of 14 amino acids. Trimming shortened V by 2 bases and J by 1 base, and 7 bases separated the two germline ends. Germline loops: CDR1 LGHNA, CDR2 YNFKEQ.

The receptor's source is a man between 40 and 49 years old with acute or convalescent COVID-19. Sequencing was done on a sample of peripheral blood. The V gene is TRBV4-2, the J gene TRBJ2-3; D unresolved. CDR3 loop: CASSQSVGTDTQYF. The CDR3 region has the DNA TGTGCCAGCAGCCAATCGGTGGGCACAGATACGCAGTATTTT.